What follows are 5 T cell receptor beta chains derived from one specimen sequenced in a study of Ad26.COV2.S vaccination and SARS-CoV-2 variants. Treatment here: some 19 received Ad26.COV2.S at low or high dose, single or two shots; 5 received placebo; per-sample allocation not given. The investigators took samples on day 63 after the first vaccine or placebo injection. TCRdb's copy holds only in-frame clones and misses some; the assay was immunoSEQ multiplex PCR. Among 200,000 to 250,000 clones listed, around 89% were seen once. The sample in question was peripheral blood, obtained in a trial of Ad26.COV2.S vaccine versus placebo. Every receptor here comes from a person aged 18-60 years who received the Ad26.COV2.S COVID-19 vaccine or a placebo.

The CDR3: CASSPVRSSYEQYF. CDR3 in DNA: TGTGCCAGCTCACCAGTCCGGTCCTCCTACGAGCAGTACTTC. V gene TRBV18 combines with J gene TRBJ2-7; D unclear. CDR3 size: 14 residues. The germline V gene has CDR1 KGHSH and CDR2 LQKENI. Trimming removed 2 bases from V and 0 bases from J, with 8 bases in between.

J is TRBJ2-5 and V is TRBV3-1 (or the pseudogene TRBV3-2), with 7 bases matching TRBD1. Trimming cost V 4 bases and J 2 bases; bases outside gene matches: 4. The germline gives CDR1 LGHDT, CDR2 YNNKEL (reference sequence). This CDR3 contains 14 residues. CDR3 DNA sequence: TGTGCCAGCAGCCCGGGACAGCGTCAAGAGACCCAGTACTTC. It encodes CASSPGQRQETQYF.

The V and J genes are TRBV28 and TRBJ1-2; D is undetermined. The CDR3 is 12 amino acids. V dropped 10 bases and J dropped 4 bases, with 13 bases sitting between them. Germline CDR1 is MDHEN and CDR2 is SYDVKM. The CDR3 DNA reads TGTGCCACCCAGGAAAGATCCTATGGCTACACCTTC. It codes for CATQERSYGYTF.

A single count supports this clone. The J gene is TRBJ2-4, the V gene TRBV28; tentative D call: TRBD2 (6 bases). The CDR3 spans 16 residues. Germline V gene sequence: CDR1 MDHEN, CDR2 SYDVKM. V dropped 5 bases and J dropped 3 bases, with 17 bases sitting between them. DNA for the CDR3: TGTGCCAGCAGTCCGGCAGGGACTTGGGGCAAAAACATTCAGTACTTC. Amino acid sequence: CASSPAGTWGKNIQYF.

V and J are TRBV28 and TRBJ2-7, with 7 bases that match TRBD2. From germline, CDR1 is MDHEN and CDR2 SYDVKM. Trimming removed 3 bases from V and 0 bases from J; junction bases left unmatched: 5. The CDR3 runs to 15 residues. CDR3 sequence (DNA): TGTGCCAGCAGTTTTTGGCGGGAGTACTCCTACGAGCAGTACTTC. It yields the protein CASSFWREYSYEQYF.